The clone carrying this T cell receptor (beta chain) has a handful of counts. What it binds is unknown. The data were obtained in a study of T cell clones after liver transplantation. Study-level background: Samples came from ITN030ST, which attempted immunosuppression withdrawal within 2 years of liver transplantation. Standard immunosuppression, with no induction, continued until 12-24 months after transplant.

Libraries were prepared by immunoSEQ multiplex PCR; TCRdb keeps only in-frame clonotypes and omits some of them. The sample shows 25,000 to 35,000 clones, just under 95% of them seen only once. This CDR3 has 14 amino acids. CDR1 SGHVS and CDR2 FNYEAQ come from the germline V gene. With V trimmed by 1 base and J by 10 bases, 7 bases remained unmatched. General study results and limits: In a couple of subjects, few donor cells limited the measurable donor-reactive repertoire. A larger donor-reactive than third-party decline suggested partial antigen-specific deletion.

The TCR comes from a human patient who received a liver transplant. Certain T cells may be donor cells from the graft. The gene calls are TRBV7-6 and TRBJ1-2, with 9 bases matching TRBD1. The material was CD8+ T cells from blood, obtained 12 months after liver transplant. This chain's CDR3 is CASSLEQGAADYTF. CDR3 nucleotides: TGTGCCAGCAGCTTAGAACAGGGGGCAGCGGACTACACCTTC.